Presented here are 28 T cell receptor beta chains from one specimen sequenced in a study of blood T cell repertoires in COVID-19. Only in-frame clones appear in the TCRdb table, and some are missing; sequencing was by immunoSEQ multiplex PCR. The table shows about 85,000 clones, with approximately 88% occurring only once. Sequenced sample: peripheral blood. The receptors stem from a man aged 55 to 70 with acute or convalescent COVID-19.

The CDR3 is CASSLAWGLGSYNEQFF. DNA of the CDR3: TGTGCCAGCAGCTTAGCATGGGGGCTCGGCTCCTACAATGAGCAGTTCTTC. The chain recombines TRBV7-2 with TRBJ2-1; tentatively, D is TRBD1 (6 bases). The V gene's germline CDR1 is SGHTA and CDR2 FQGNSA. V lost 0 bases to trimming and J lost 0 bases, with 12 bases between them. CDR3 size: 17 residues.

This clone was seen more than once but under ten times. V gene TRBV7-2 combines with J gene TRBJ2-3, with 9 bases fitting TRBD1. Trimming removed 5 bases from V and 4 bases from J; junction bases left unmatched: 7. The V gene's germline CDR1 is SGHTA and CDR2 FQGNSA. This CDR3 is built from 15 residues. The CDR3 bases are TGTGCCAGCAGCCTCTCGAGGACAGGGGCAGATACGCAGTATTTT. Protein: CASSLSRTGADTQYF.

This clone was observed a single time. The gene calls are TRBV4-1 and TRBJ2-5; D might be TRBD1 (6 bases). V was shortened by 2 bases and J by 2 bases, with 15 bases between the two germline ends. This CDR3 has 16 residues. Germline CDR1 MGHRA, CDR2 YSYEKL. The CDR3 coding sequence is TGCGCCAGCAGCCAAAGGGCCCTTGGACAGCAAGAGACCCAGTACTTC. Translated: CASSQRALGQQETQYF.

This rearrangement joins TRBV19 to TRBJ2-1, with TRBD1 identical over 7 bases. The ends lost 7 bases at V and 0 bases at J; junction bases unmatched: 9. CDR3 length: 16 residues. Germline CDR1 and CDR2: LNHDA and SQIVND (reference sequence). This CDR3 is CASIPSTGLSYNEQFF. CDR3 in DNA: TGTGCCAGTATTCCCTCGACAGGGCTCTCCTACAATGAGCAGTTCTTC. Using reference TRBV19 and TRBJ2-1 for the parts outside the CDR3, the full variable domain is DGGITQSPKYLFRKEGQNVTLSCEQNLNHDAMYWYRQDPGQGLRLIYYSQIVNDFQKGDIAEGYSVSREKKESFPLTVTSAQKNPTAFYLCASIPSTGLSYNEQFFGPGTRLTVL.

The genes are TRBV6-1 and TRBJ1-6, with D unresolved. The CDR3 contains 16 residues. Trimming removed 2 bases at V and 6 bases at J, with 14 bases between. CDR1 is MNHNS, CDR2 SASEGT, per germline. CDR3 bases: TGTGCCAGCAGTGAATATCCCCCAGGCGTTAATTCACCCCTCCACTTT. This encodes CASSEYPPGVNSPLHF.

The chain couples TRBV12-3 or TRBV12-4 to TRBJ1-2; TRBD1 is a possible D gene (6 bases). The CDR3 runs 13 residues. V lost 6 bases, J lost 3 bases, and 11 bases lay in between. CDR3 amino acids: CASRGGPDYGYTF. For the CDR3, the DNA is TGTGCCAGCAGAGGGGGACCAGACTATGGCTACACCTTC.

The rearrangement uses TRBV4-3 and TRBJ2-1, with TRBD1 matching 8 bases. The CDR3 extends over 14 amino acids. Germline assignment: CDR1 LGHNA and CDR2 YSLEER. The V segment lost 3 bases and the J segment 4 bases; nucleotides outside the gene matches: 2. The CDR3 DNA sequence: TGCGCCAGCAGCCAGACAGGGGCTTACAATGAGCAGTTCTTC. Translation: CASSQTGAYNEQFF.

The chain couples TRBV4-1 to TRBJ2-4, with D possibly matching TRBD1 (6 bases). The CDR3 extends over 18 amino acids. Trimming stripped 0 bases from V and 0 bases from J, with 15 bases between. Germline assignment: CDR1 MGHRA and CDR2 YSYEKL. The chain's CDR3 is CASSQDPTGSLAKNIQYF. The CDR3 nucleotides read TGCGCCAGCAGCCAAGACCCTACAGGGTCTCTAGCCAAAAACATTCAGTACTTC.

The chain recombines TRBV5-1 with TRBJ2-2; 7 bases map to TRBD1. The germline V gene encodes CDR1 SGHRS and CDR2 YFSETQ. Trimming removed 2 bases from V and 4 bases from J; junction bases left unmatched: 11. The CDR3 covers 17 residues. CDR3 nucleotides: TGCGCCAGCAGCTTCGGTGTGCGACAGGGAGTCACCGGGGAGCTGTTTTTT. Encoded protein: CASSFGVRQGVTGELFF.

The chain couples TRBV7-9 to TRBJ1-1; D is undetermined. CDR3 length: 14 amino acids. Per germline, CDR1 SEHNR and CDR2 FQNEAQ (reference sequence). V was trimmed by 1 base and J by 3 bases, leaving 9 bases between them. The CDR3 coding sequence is TGTGCCAGCAGCTTAGGAAACAGATACACTGAAGCTTTCTTT. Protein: CASSLGNRYTEAFF.

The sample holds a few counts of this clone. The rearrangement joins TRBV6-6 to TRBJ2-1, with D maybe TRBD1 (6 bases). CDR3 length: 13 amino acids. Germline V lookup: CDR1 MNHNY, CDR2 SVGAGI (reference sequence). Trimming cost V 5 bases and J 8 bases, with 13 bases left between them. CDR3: CASSTDRSHEQFF. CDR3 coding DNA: TGTGCCAGCAGTACCGACAGGTCCCATGAGCAGTTCTTC.

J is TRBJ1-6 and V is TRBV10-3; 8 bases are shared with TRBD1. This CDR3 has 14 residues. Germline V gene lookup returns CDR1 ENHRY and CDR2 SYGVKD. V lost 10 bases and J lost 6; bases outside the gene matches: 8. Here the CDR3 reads CATNGQGANSPLHF. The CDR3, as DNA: TGTGCCACTAACGGCCAGGGGGCTAATTCACCCCTCCACTTT.

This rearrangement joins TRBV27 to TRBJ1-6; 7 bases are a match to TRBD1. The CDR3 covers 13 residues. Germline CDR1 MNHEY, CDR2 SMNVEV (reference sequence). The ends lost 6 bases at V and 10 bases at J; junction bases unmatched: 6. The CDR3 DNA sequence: TGTGCCAGCAGCCCAGGGGGACGATCACCCCTCCACTTT. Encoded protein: CASSPGGRSPLHF.

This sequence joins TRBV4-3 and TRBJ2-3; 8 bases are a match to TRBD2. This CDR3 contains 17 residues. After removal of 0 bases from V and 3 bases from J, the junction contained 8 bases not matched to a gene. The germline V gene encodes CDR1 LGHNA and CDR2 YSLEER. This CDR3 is CASSQDSAGGRTDTQYF. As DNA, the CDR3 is TGCGCCAGCAGCCAAGATTCGGCGGGGGGTAGGACAGATACGCAGTATTTT.

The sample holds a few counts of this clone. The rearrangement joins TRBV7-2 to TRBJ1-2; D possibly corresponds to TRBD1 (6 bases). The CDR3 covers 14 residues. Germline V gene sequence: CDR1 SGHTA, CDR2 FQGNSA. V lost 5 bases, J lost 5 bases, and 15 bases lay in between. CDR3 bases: TGTGCCAGCAGCCCGCGGACAGTGAGTTATGGCTACACCTTC. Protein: CASSPRTVSYGYTF.

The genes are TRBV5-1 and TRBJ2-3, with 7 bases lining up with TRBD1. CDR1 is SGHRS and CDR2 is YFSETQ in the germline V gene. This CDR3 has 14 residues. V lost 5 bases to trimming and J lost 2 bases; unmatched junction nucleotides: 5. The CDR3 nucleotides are TGCGCCAGCAGAAAGGGACAGAACACAGATACGCAGTATTTT. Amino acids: CASRKGQNTDTQYF.

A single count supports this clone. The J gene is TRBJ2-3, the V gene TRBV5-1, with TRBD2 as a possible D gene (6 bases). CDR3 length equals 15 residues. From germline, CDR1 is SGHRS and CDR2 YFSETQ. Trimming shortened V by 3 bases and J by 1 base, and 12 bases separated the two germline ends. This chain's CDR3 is CASSSAGSGTDTQYF. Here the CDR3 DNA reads TGCGCCAGCAGCTCCGCCGGGAGTGGCACAGATACGCAGTATTTT.

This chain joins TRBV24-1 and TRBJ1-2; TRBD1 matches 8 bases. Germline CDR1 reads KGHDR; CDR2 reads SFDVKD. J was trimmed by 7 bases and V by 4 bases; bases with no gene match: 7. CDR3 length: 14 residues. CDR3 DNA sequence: TGTGCCACCAGTGACCTGACAGGGGCTGGTGGCTACACCTTC. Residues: CATSDLTGAGGYTF.

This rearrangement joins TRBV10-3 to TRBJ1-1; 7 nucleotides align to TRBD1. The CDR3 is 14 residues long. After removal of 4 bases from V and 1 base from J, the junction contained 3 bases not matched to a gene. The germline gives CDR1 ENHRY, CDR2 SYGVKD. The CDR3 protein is CAISGRQGNTEAFF. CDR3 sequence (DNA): TGTGCCATCAGTGGGAGACAGGGGAACACTGAAGCTTTCTTT.

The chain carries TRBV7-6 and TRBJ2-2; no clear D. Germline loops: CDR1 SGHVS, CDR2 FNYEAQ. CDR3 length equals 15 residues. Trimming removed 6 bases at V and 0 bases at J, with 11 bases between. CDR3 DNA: TGTGCCAGCAGACAACAGAACGCGAACACCGGGGAGCTGTTTTTT. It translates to CASRQQNANTGELFF.

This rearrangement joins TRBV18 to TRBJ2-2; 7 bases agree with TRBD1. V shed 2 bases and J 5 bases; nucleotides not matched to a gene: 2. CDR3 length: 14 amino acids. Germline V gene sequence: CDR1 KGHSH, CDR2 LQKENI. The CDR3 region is CASSPDRVTGELFF. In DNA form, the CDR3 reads TGTGCCAGCTCACCAGACAGGGTGACCGGGGAGCTGTTTTTT.

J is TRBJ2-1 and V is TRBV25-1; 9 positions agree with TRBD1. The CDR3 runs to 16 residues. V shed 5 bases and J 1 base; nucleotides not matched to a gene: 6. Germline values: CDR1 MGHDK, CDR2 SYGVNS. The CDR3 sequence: CASSYLGTGSYNEQFF. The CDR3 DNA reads TGTGCCAGCAGTTACTTGGGGACAGGGTCCTACAATGAGCAGTTCTTC.

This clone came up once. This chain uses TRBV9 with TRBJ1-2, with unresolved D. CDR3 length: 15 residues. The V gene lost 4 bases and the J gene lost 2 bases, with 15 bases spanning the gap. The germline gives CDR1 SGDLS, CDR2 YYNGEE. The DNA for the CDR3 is TGTGCCAGCAGCCCATCCCCTTACACGAACTATGGCTACACCTTC. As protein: CASSPSPYTNYGYTF. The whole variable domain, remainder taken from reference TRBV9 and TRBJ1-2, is DSGVTQTPKHLITATGQRVTLRCSPRSGDLSVYWYQQSLDQGLQFLIQYYNGEERAKGNILERFSAQQFPDLHSELNLSSLELGDSALYFCASSPSPYTNYGYTFGSGTRLTVV.

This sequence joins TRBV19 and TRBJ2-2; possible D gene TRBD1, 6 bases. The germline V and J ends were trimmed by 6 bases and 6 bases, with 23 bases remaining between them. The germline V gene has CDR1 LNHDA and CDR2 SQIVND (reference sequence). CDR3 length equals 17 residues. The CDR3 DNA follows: TGTGCCAGTAGGTCTACCGACTCAACAGGGTTTTCCGGGGAGCTGTTTTTT. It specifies CASRSTDSTGFSGELFF.

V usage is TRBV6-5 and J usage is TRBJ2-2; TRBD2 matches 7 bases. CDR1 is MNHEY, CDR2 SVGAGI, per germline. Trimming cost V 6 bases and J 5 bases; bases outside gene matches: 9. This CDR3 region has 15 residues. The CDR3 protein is CASRKAGPGTGELFF. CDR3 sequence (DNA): TGTGCCAGCAGGAAAGCGGGGCCGGGAACCGGGGAGCTGTTTTTT.

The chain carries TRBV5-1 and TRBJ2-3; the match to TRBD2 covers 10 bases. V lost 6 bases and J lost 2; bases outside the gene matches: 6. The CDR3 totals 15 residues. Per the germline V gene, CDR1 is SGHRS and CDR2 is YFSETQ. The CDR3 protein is CASKPSGGATDTQYF. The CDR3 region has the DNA TGCGCCAGCAAACCCAGCGGGGGGGCCACAGATACGCAGTATTTT.

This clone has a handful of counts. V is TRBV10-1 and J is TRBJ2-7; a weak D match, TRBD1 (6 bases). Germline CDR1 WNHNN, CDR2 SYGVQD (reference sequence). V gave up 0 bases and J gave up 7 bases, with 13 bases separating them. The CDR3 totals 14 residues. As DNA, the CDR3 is TGCGCCAGCAGTGAGTCCGCACCAGGGGAAGAGCAGTACTTC. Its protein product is CASSESAPGEEQYF.

CDR3 sequence reads: CASRATPGNYGYTF. CDR3 sequence (DNA): TGTGCCAGCAGAGCGACGCCAGGGAACTATGGCTACACCTTC. V is TRBV6-4 and J is TRBJ1-2, with D possibly being TRBD1 (5 bases). V lost 6 bases and J lost 2, with 13 bases in between. Germline V gene sequence: CDR1 MRHNA, CDR2 SNTAGT. This CDR3 comprises 14 residues.